This T cell receptor beta chain was captured by sequencing in a study of T-cell reconstitution after alpha-beta-depleted transplantation in children. A library of TCRbeta sequences, prepared with unique molecular identifiers, was generated. TCRdb re-analysed the PCR reads in MiXCR, keeping a single row per CDR3 protein. This table has roughly 400,000 distinct CDR3 sequences, about 40% appearing once. Germline values: CDR1 SGHKS, CDR2 YYEKEE (reference sequence). This CDR3 is 14 amino acids long. V was clipped by 4 bases and J by 0 bases, with 10 bases between them. The chain is built from TRBV5-5 and TRBJ1-1; possible D gene TRBD1, 6 bases. Specimen: PBMCs, collected before TCRalphabeta/CD19-depleted stem cell transplant. The origin of this receptor is a girl aged 2-10 years with aplastic anemia, due to receive a stem cell transplant. CDR3 nucleotides: TGTGCCAGCAGCCAGACAGGTCTGAACACTGAAGCTTTCTTT. It encodes CASSQTGLNTEAFF.